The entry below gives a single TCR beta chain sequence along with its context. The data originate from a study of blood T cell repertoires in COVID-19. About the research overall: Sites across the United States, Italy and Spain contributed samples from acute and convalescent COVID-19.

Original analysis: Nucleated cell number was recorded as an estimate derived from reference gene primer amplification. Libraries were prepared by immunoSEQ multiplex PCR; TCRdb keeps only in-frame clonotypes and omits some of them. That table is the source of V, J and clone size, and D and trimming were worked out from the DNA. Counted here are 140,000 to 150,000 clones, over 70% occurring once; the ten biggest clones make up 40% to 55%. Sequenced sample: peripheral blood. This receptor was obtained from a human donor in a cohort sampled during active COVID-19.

The CDR3, as DNA: TGTGCCAGCAGCTCCCGCCAGGGGCCCCATTACAATGAGCAGTTCTTC. This codes for CASSSRQGPHYNEQFF. The chain couples TRBV9 to TRBJ2-1; tentatively, D is TRBD1 (6 bases). The CDR3 spans 16 residues. V dropped 4 bases and J dropped 4 bases, with 18 bases sitting between them. Germline V gene lookup returns CDR1 SGDLS and CDR2 YYNGEE.